A selection of T cell receptor beta chains follows, all from one sample in a study of blood T cells in healthy people across ages. TCRdb reprocessed the 5' RACE reads via MiXCR and lists one record per CDR3 protein. The sample lists fewer than 1.5 million distinct CDR3 sequences, 42% occurring once. Sample: blood. These receptor sequences come from a woman younger than 30 in good health. CDR3s include the opening cysteine and the closing phenylalanine or tryptophan. The order of the fields is CDR3 protein, CDR3 DNA, V gene, clone size, D gene, J gene. D genes are given only for firm matches. Some rows mark clone size as missing; the rest say once, few, many or name a class of expanded clone.

CASSAGQGNDPDFYGYTF | TGCGCCAGCAGCGCGGGACAGGGGAACGATCCCGACTTCTATGGCTACACCTTC | TRBV5-1 | - | TRBD1 | TRBJ1-2
CASSVGTSDYNEQFF | TGTGCCAGCAGTGTTGGGACTAGCGACTACAATGAGCAGTTCTTC | TRBV2 | - | TRBD2 | TRBJ2-1
CASSTGSLQAGANVLTF | TGTGCCAGCAGCACCGGGTCACTCCAGGCTGGGGCCAACGTCCTGACTTTC | TRBV5-6 | once | - | TRBJ2-6
CASSLGPSVIYEQYF | TGTGCCAGCAGTTTAGGTCCTAGCGTCATCTACGAGCAGTACTTC | TRBV12-3/TRBV12-4 | few | - | TRBJ2-7
CASSLVQGVTYEQYF | TGTGCCAGCAGCTTAGTGCAGGGGGTGACCTACGAGCAGTACTTC | TRBV7-2 | once | TRBD1 | TRBJ2-7
CASSQGLAGGPRNYNEQFF | TGTGCCAGCAGCCAAGGACTAGCGGGGGGGCCCCGTAACTACAATGAGCAGTTCTTC | TRBV7-2 | - | TRBD2 | TRBJ2-1
CASSTERDGRLYGYTF | TGTGCCAGCAGTACCGAACGGGACGGCCGTCTCTATGGCTACACCTTC | TRBV12-3/TRBV12-4 | - | - | TRBJ1-2
CASSFETVNTGELFF | TGTGCCAGCAGTTTTGAGACAGTCAACACCGGGGAGCTGTTTTTT | TRBV28 | - | - | TRBJ2-2
CASSLEISTGYNEQFF | TGTGCCAGCAGCTTGGAGATCAGCACGGGGTACAATGAGCAGTTCTTC | TRBV5-6 | - | - | TRBJ2-1
CASSPVSGGDYEQYF | TGTGCCAGCAGTCCGGTGAGCGGAGGAGACTACGAGCAGTACTTC | TRBV7-9 | - | - | TRBJ2-7
CASSENRGFTNEKLFF | TGTGCCAGCAGTGAAAATCGAGGGTTTACTAATGAAAAACTGTTTTTT | TRBV2 | - | - | TRBJ1-4
CASREDRGGEPLHF | TGTGCCAGCAGGGAGGACAGGGGAGGGGAGCCCCTCCACTTT | TRBV6-1 | - | TRBD1 | TRBJ1-6
CSVETLLAGHEQYF | TGCAGCGTTGAAACTCTCTTGGCGGGGCACGAGCAGTACTTC | TRBV29-1 | - | - | TRBJ2-7
CSAATGDWGEAFF | TGCAGTGCTGCCACAGGGGACTGGGGTGAAGCTTTCTTT | TRBV20-1 | - | TRBD1 | TRBJ1-1
CASSLASRAGGDGYTF | TGTGCCAGCAGCTTAGCCTCGAGGGCAGGGGGCGATGGCTACACCTTC | TRBV7-2 | - | TRBD1 | TRBJ1-2
CASSQDRASGAINEQFF | TGTGCCAGCAGCCAAGACAGGGCTAGCGGGGCCATCAATGAGCAGTTCTTC | TRBV4-2 | - | TRBD2 | TRBJ2-1
CASSLMGSGQETQYF | TGTGCCAGCAGTTTAATGGGGAGCGGCCAAGAGACCCAGTACTTC | TRBV28 | few | - | TRBJ2-5
CASSQDPIGVAVYNSPLHF | TGCGCCAGCAGCCAAGATCCGATTGGGGTTGCCGTCTATAATTCACCCCTCCACTTT | TRBV4-1 | many | - | TRBJ1-6
CASSIETGTYYEQYF | TGCGCCAGCAGCATAGAAACAGGGACTTATTACGAGCAGTACTTC | TRBV5-1 | once | - | TRBJ2-7
CASSLVTGGESPLHF | TGTGCCAGCAGTTTAGTGACTGGGGGCGAATCACCCCTCCACTTT | TRBV12-3/TRBV12-4 | - | - | TRBJ1-6
CASSFQGGGGGDTQYF | TGTGCCAGCAGTTTTCAAGGCGGGGGGGGCGGAGATACGCAGTATTTT | TRBV12-3/TRBV12-4 | once | TRBD2 | TRBJ2-3
CASSYYSPGANVLTF | TGTGCCAGCAGTTACTACTCACCGGGGGCCAACGTCCTGACTTTC | TRBV6-5 | few | - | TRBJ2-6
CASSLVGLAGGANNEQFF | TGCGCCAGCAGCTTGGTGGGACTAGCGGGGGGTGCCAACAATGAGCAGTTCTTC | TRBV5-1 | - | TRBD2 | TRBJ2-1
CASRDRNYEQYF | TGTGCCAGCAGGGACAGAAACTACGAGCAGTACTTC | TRBV27 | - | - | TRBJ2-7
CASSPKLAFDEQFF | TGTGCCAGCAGCCCGAAACTAGCCTTTGACGAGCAGTTCTTC | TRBV7-9 | few | - | TRBJ2-1
CSAQPSGRHEQFF | TGCAGTGCCCAACCTAGCGGGAGGCATGAGCAGTTCTTC | TRBV20-1 | few | TRBD2 | TRBJ2-1
CASGNSRYEQYF | TGTGCCAGCGGCAACTCGCGCTACGAGCAGTACTTC | TRBV7-9 | - | - | TRBJ2-7
CSASSNNEQFF | TGCAGTGCTAGTTCAAACAATGAGCAGTTCTTC | TRBV20-1 | few | - | TRBJ2-1
CASREGGGQPQHF | TGTGCCAGCAGGGAGGGGGGGGGACAGCCCCAGCATTTT | TRBV27 | - | - | TRBJ1-5
CASSILAGGNTGELFF | TGTGCCAGCAGTATACTAGCGGGAGGAAACACCGGGGAGCTGTTTTTT | TRBV25-1 | few | TRBD2 | TRBJ2-2